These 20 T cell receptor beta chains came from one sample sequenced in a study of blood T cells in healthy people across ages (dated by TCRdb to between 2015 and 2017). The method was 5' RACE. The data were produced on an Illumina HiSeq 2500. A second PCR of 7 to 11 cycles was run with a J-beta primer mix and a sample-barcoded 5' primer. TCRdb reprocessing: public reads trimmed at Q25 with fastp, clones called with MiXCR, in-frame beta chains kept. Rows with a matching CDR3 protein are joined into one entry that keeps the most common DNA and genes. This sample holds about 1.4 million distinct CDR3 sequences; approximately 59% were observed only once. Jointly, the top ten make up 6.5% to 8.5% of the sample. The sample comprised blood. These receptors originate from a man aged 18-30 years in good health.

In DNA, the CDR3 is TGCAGCGTTGACGGATTCGGGGGGCAGAAGAAGGAGACCCAGTACTTC. The encoded protein is CSVDGFGGQKKETQYF. The chain combines TRBV29-1 with TRBJ2-5; weak D call: TRBD2 (7 bases). The CDR3 extends over 16 amino acids. V shed 3 bases and J shed 5 bases, with 22 bases lying between them. Germline CDR1 SQVTM, CDR2 ANQGSEA.

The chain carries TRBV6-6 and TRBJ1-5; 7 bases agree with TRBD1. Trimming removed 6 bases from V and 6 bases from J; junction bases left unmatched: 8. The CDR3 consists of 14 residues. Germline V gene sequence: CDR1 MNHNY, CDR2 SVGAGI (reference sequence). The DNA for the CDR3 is TGTGCCAGCAGCCCCGGACAGGCGGCTCAGCCCCAGCATTTT. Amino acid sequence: CASSPGQAAQPQHF.

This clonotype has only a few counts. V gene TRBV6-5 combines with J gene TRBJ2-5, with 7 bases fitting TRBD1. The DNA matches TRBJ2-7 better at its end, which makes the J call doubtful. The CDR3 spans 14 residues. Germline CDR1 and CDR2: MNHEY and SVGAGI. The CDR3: CASSRRQGPYEQYF. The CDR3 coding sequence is TGTGCCAGCAGTCGTCGACAGGGACCCTACGAGCAGTACTTC.

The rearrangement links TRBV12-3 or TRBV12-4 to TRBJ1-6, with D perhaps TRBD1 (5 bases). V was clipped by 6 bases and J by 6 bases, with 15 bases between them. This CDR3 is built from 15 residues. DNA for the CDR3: TGTGCCAGCAGCCCAGGGCTCTTGTTTAATTCACCCCTCCACTTT. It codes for CASSPGLLFNSPLHF.

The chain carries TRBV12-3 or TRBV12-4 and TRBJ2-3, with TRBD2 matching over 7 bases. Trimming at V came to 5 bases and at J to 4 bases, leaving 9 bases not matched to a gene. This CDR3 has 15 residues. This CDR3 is CASSPRGTNADTQYF. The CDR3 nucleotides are TGTGCCAGCAGTCCACGAGGGACTAACGCAGATACGCAGTATTTT.

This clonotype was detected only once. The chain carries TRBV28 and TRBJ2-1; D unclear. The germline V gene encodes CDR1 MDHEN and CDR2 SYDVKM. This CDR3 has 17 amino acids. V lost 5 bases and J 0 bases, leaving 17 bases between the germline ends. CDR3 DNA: TGTGCCAGCAGTATCCCCCTGGGCAGGAGCTCCTACAATGAGCAGTTCTTC. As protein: CASSIPLGRSSYNEQFF.

The CDR3 nucleotides are TGTGCCAGCATCACCGGGACAGGGAACACCGGGGAGCTGTTTTTT. Amino acid sequence: CASITGTGNTGELFF. This chain connects TRBV7-8 to TRBJ2-2, with 8 bases identical to TRBD1. Germline CDR1 SGHVS, CDR2 FQNEAQ. Losses at the gene ends were 7 bases for V and 1 base for J; bases not matched to a gene: 5. This CDR3 has 15 amino acids.

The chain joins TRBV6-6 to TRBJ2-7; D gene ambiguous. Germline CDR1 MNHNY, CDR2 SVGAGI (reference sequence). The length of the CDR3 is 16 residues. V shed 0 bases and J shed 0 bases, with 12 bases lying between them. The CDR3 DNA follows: TGTGCCAGCAGTTACTCAGCTGAATTTAGCTCCTACGAGCAGTACTTC. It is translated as CASSYSAEFSSYEQYF.

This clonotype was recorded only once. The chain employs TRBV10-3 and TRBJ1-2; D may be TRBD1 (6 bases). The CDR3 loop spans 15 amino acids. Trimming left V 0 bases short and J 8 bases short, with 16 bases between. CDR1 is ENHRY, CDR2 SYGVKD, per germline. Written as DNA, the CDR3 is TGTGCCATCAGTGAGTCGGAAAGACAGGCGGGCGGCTACACCTTC. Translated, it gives CAISESERQAGGYTF.

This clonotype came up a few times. The CDR3 nucleotides are TGCAGCGTTGTTGGTCTAGCAAATTACGAGCAGTACTTC. It specifies CSVVGLANYEQYF. The chain combines TRBV29-1 with TRBJ2-5; a weak D match, TRBD2 (5 bases). The J call could be wrong; TRBJ2-7 is a better fit for the DNA end. Per the germline V gene, CDR1 is SQVTM and CDR2 is ANQGSEA. This CDR3 region has 13 residues.

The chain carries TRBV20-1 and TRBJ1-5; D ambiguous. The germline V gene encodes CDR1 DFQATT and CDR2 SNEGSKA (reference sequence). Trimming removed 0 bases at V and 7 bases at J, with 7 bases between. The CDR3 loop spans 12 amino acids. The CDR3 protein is CSARESGQPQHF. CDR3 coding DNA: TGCAGTGCTAGAGAAAGCGGCCAGCCCCAGCATTTT.

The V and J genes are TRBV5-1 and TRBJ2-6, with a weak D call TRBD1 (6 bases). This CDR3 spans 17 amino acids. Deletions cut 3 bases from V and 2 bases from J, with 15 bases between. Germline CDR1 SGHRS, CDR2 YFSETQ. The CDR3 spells CASSYTNRVPGANVLTF. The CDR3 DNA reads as TGCGCCAGCAGCTATACTAACAGGGTGCCTGGGGCCAACGTCCTGACTTTC.

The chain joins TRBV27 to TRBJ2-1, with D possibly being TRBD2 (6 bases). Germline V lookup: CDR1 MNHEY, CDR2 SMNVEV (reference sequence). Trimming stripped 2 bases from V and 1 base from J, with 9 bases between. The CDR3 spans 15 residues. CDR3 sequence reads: CASSLMAGSYNEQFF. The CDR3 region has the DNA TGTGCCAGCAGTTTAATGGCGGGGTCCTACAATGAGCAGTTCTTC.

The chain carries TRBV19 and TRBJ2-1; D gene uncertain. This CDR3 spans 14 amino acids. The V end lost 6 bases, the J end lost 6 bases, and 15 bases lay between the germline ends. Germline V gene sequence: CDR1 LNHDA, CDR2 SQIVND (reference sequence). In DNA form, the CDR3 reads TGTGCCAGTAGACCGGATAGCCTTGGCAATGAGCAGTTCTTC. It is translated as CASRPDSLGNEQFF. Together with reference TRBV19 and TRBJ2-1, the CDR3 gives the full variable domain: DGGITQSPKYLFRKEGQNVTLSCEQNLNHDAMYWYRQDPGQGLRLIYYSQIVNDFQKGDIAEGYSVSREKKESFPLTVTSAQKNPTAFYLCASRPDSLGNEQFFGPGTRLTVL.

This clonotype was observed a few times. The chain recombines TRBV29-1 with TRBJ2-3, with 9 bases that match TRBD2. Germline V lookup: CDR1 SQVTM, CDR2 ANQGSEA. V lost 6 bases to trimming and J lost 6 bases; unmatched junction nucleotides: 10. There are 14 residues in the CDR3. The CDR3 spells CSVTLGLARDTQYF. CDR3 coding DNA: TGCAGCGTCACTCTAGGACTAGCGAGGGATACGCAGTATTTT.

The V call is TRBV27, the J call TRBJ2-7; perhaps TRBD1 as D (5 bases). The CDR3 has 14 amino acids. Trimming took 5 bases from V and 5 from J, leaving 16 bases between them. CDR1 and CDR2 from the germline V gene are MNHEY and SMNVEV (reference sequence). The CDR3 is CASSGFAGHHEQYF. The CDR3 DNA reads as TGTGCCAGCAGTGGGTTCGCAGGGCACCACGAGCAGTACTTC.

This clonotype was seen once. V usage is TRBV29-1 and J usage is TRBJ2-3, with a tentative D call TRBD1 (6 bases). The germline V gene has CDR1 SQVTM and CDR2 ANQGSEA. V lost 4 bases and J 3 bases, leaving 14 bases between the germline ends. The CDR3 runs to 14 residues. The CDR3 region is CSVGGGLGTDTQYF. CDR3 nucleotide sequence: TGCAGCGTTGGTGGGGGCTTGGGGACAGATACGCAGTATTTT.

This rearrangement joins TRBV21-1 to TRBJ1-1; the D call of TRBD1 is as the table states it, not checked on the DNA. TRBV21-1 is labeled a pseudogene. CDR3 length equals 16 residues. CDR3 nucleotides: TGTGCCAGCAGTTTCCCGGGACAGGGGTTGGGGACTGAAGCTTTCTTT. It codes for CASSFPGQGLGTEAFF.

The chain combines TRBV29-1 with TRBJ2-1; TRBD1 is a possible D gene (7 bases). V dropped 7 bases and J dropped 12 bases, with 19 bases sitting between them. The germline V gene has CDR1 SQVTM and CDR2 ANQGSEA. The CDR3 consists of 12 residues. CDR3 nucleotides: TGCAGCGCAGGCAGGGGGGACGCGGGGCAGTTCTTC. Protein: CSAGRGDAGQFF.

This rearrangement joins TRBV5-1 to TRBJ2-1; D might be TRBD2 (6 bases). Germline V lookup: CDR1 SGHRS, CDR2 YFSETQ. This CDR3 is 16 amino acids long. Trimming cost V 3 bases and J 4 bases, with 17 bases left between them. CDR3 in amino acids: CASSSVGGTVYNEQFF. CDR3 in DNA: TGCGCCAGCAGCTCAGTTGGAGGGACTGTTTACAATGAGCAGTTCTTC.